This entry is about one T cell receptor (beta chain). Its target is unknown. The data derive from a study of T cell responses to AZD1222 COVID-19 vaccine. Background on the study: Analyses pooled second doses at about 4 or about 12 weeks.

General observations from the study: Regions left unmutated in variants are reportedly the target of nearly half of spike-specific TCRs. Rises in breadth and depth of Spike-specific TCRs came after two AZD1222 doses. Among those given AZD1222, only six were seropositive at baseline.

Sequencing was performed with immunoSEQ multiplex PCR; in TCRdb, only in-frame clones are kept and a portion is missing. The top ten hold about 8.7% of the sample, which has 90,000 to 120,000 clones, approximately 88% seen once. In germline, CDR1 is MGHRA, CDR2 YSYEKL. Between the trimmed V and J ends, which lost 2 bases and 8 bases, there was a span of 15 bases. The CDR3 covers 14 residues. The sample here was peripheral blood, taken on day 0 of AZD1222 vaccination. The receptor was derived from an adult in good health. V usage is TRBV4-1 and J usage is TRBJ1-2; a weak D match, TRBD1 (5 bases). CDR3 DNA sequence: TGCGCCAGCAGCCAACCTCTCGAAGGGGTCGGCTACACCTTC. It yields the protein CASSQPLEGVGYTF.